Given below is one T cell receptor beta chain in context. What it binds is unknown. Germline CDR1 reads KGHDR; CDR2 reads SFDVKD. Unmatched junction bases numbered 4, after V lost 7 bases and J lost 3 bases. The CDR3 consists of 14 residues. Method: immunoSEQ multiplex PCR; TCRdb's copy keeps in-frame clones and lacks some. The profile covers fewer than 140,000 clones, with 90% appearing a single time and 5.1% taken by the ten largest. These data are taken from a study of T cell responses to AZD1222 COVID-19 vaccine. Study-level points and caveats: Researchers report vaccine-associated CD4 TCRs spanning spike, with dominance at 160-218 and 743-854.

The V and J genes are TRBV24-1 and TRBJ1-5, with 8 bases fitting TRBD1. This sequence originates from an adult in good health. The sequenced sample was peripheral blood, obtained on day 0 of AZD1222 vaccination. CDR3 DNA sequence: TGTGCCACCAGCACGGGACAGGCCAATCAGCCCCAGCATTTT. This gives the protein CATSTGQANQPQHF.